This TCR beta chain was sequenced for a study of human T cells and chemical hapten exposure. Study as a whole: Investigators sensitized roughly 2 cm by roughly 2 cm of upper inner arm skin with 2% DPC. The scalp of each patient received a weekly diphenylcyclopropenone dose for the full roughly 25-week study. After 6 days, upper back 0.01% DPC patch tests were scored.

Time point defined: patch test 1, 2 weeks after DPC sensitization. As for treatment: therapeutic diphenylcyclopropenone sensitization with weekly scalp DPC. Before extraction, the whole blood was not fractionated, and total RNA was taken from it. At patch-test visits, sampling came before the patch test. TCRdb independently ran MiXCR on the RACE reads; one entry per CDR3 protein. The sample records some 38,000 distinct CDR3 sequences, about 6.3% being singletons. Trimming removed 2 bases at V and 5 bases at J, with 14 bases between. CDR3 length equals 15 residues. CDR1 SGHAT and CDR2 FQDESV come from the germline V gene (reference sequence).

Sequenced here: whole blood, sampled in connection with sensitization to the hapten diphenylcyclopropenone (DPC). The sequence derives from a young woman with alopecia areata. Some clones in this sample may be carry-over from other donors' samples. V and J are TRBV11-1 and TRBJ2-3; D unresolved. The CDR3 reads CASSLTPTVKDTQYF. CDR3 nucleotides: TGTGCCAGCAGCTTAACGCCTACAGTTAAAGATACGCAGTATTTT.